This entry concerns a single TCR beta chain. Germline assignment: CDR1 MNHNY and CDR2 SVGAGI (reference sequence). The CDR3 is made up of 14 amino acids. V was cut by 7 bases and J by 5 bases, with 18 bases left in between. The protocol was immunoSEQ multiplex PCR, while the TCRdb copy is restricted to in-frame clones and leaves out a portion. The sample shows more than 15,000 clones, 70% to 90% of them seen only once. The data belong to a study of lymphopenia after photon versus proton radiotherapy. Source: peripheral blood, taken from a patient treated with proton-based radiotherapy. The TCR was taken from an older woman with cholangiocarcinoma. Some clones in this sample may be carry-over from other donors' samples. This chain joins TRBV6-6 and TRBJ2-7; tentatively, D is TRBD2 (7 bases). The CDR3 region is CASTRKGGLDEQYF. The CDR3 coding sequence is TGTGCCAGCACCCGCAAGGGGGGGCTGGACGAGCAGTACTTC.